A selection of T cell receptor beta chains follows, all from one sample in a study of technical replicates of blood from a handful of donors. The repertoire was sequenced with immunoSEQ multiplex PCR; TCRdb's copy has only in-frame clones and lacks some. The sample carries approximately 81,000 clones, almost 96% recorded once. Sequencing was carried out using T cells isolated from PBMCs. The receptors originated from a human donor in good health. The CDR3 runs from the conserved cysteine through the conserved F or W. D genes are given only for firm matches. The size entry is marked missing in some rows and otherwise reads once, few, many or a size class.

d_gene: TRBD2; v_gene: TRBV27; abundance: .; j_gene: TRBJ2-7; CDR3aa: CASSWTSGSLNEQYF; CDR3nt: TGTGCCAGCAGCTGGACTAGCGGGAGTCTGAACGAGCAGTACTTC
d_gene: .; v_gene: TRBV9; abundance: .; j_gene: TRBJ1-1; CDR3aa: CASSPIWGGKTEAFF; CDR3nt: TGTGCCAGCAGCCCTATCTGGGGGGGCAAGACTGAAGCTTTCTTT
d_gene: .; v_gene: TRBV9; abundance: .; j_gene: TRBJ1-2; CDR3aa: CASSVIPPSTDYGYTF; CDR3nt: TGTGCCAGCAGCGTGATCCCCCCCTCTACTGACTATGGCTACACCTTC
d_gene: TRBD2; v_gene: TRBV7-7; abundance: .; j_gene: TRBJ2-1; CDR3aa: CASSLLLAELYNEQFF; CDR3nt: TGTGCTAGCAGCTTATTACTAGCGGAGCTCTACAATGAGCAGTTCTTC
d_gene: TRBD1; v_gene: TRBV28; abundance: .; j_gene: TRBJ1-5; CDR3aa: CASIWTGDQPQHF; CDR3nt: TGTGCCAGCATTTGGACAGGGGATCAGCCCCAGCATTTT
d_gene: TRBD1; v_gene: TRBV4-3; abundance: once; j_gene: TRBJ2-1; CDR3aa: CASSQDWDRGTGLDNEQFF; CDR3nt: TGCGCCAGCAGCCAAGATTGGGACAGGGGTACTGGACTTGACAATGAGCAGTTCTTC
d_gene: .; v_gene: TRBV6-4; abundance: .; j_gene: TRBJ2-3; CDR3aa: CASSDSEREAQYF; CDR3nt: TGTGCCAGCAGTGACTCCGAGAGAGAGGCGCAGTATTTT
d_gene: TRBD1; v_gene: TRBV5-6; abundance: .; j_gene: TRBJ1-1; CDR3aa: CASSLQGAEAFF; CDR3nt: TGTGCCAGCAGCCTACAGGGGGCCGAAGCTTTCTTT
d_gene: .; v_gene: TRBV4-1; abundance: .; j_gene: TRBJ1-1; CDR3aa: CASSPQGTEAFF; CDR3nt: TGCGCCAGCAGCCCCCAGGGAACTGAAGCTTTCTTT
d_gene: .; v_gene: TRBV28; abundance: once; j_gene: TRBJ1-2; CDR3aa: CASSLGQLYGYTF; CDR3nt: TGTGCCAGCAGCCTTGGACAGCTCTATGGCTACACCTTC
d_gene: TRBD2; v_gene: TRBV30; abundance: .; j_gene: TRBJ2-5; CDR3aa: CAWSALAGGQETQYF; CDR3nt: TGTGCCTGGAGTGCGCTGGCGGGAGGGCAAGAGACCCAGTACTTC
d_gene: TRBD2; v_gene: TRBV7-2; abundance: .; j_gene: TRBJ2-1; CDR3aa: CASSLGLAEQFF; CDR3nt: TGTGCCAGCAGCTTAGGACTAGCGGAGCAGTTCTTC
d_gene: .; v_gene: TRBV5-1; abundance: .; j_gene: TRBJ1-2; CDR3aa: CASNNPGYGYTF; CDR3nt: TGCGCCAGCAATAACCCGGGTTATGGCTACACCTTC
d_gene: TRBD2; v_gene: TRBV19; abundance: .; j_gene: TRBJ2-2; CDR3aa: CASSIWTSGSNTGELFF; CDR3nt: TGTGCCAGTAGTATTTGGACTAGCGGGAGTAACACCGGGGAGCTGTTTTTT
d_gene: TRBD2; v_gene: TRBV4-3; abundance: .; j_gene: TRBJ2-1; CDR3aa: CASSHPTSGLYNEQFF; CDR3nt: TGCGCCAGCAGCCACCCTACTAGCGGCCTTTACAATGAGCAGTTCTTC
d_gene: .; v_gene: TRBV6-5; abundance: .; j_gene: TRBJ2-3; CDR3aa: CASSYSEATYTDTQYF; CDR3nt: TGTGCCAGCAGTTACTCAGAAGCCACCTACACAGATACGCAGTATTTT
d_gene: .; v_gene: TRBV5-5; abundance: .; j_gene: TRBJ2-1; CDR3aa: CASSLIRTGYNEQFF; CDR3nt: TGTGCCAGCAGCTTAATAAGGACTGGCTACAATGAGCAGTTCTTC
d_gene: TRBD2; v_gene: TRBV5-4; abundance: once; j_gene: TRBJ2-1; CDR3aa: CASSLGLALKYEQFF; CDR3nt: TGTGCCAGCAGTCTTGGACTAGCCCTAAAGTATGAGCAGTTCTTC
d_gene: .; v_gene: TRBV19; abundance: .; j_gene: TRBJ2-3; CDR3aa: CASRVSSTDTQYF; CDR3nt: TGTGCCAGTAGAGTGAGTAGCACAGATACGCAGTATTTT
d_gene: .; v_gene: TRBV27; abundance: .; j_gene: TRBJ1-2; CDR3aa: CASKASGHLDYGYTF; CDR3nt: TGTGCCAGCAAGGCGTCCGGACACTTGGACTATGGCTACACCTTC
d_gene: .; v_gene: TRBV5-1; abundance: .; j_gene: TRBJ2-1; CDR3aa: CASSLGGYANNEQFF; CDR3nt: TGCGCCAGCAGCTTGGGCGGGTATGCCAACAATGAGCAGTTCTTC
d_gene: TRBD2; v_gene: TRBV27; abundance: .; j_gene: TRBJ2-7; CDR3aa: CASISKGSGSSEQYF; CDR3nt: TGTGCCAGCATCTCAAAGGGAAGCGGGAGTAGCGAGCAGTACTTC
d_gene: .; v_gene: TRBV6-4; abundance: .; j_gene: TRBJ2-1; CDR3aa: CASRGGGTYNEQFF; CDR3nt: TGTGCCAGCAGGGGAGGGGGTACGTACAATGAGCAGTTCTTC